This T cell receptor (beta chain) came from a study of shared clonotypes between healthy human individuals. Study details: Aged 18 to 49, the donors were a couple of women and a few men. Regarding the study as a whole: Naive subsets typically showed greater estimated richness than memory subsets. Clonotypes that were shared across several donors made up around 5% of naive CD4 clonotypes. A limitation of the genetic and exposure-history diversity represented arose from few donors.

As concerns this clone: What it recognizes is unknown.

The germline V gene has CDR1 SGDLS and CDR2 YYNGEE. Trimming removed 4 bases from V and 0 bases from J, with 14 bases in between. CDR3 length equals 16 residues. Produced via immunoSEQ multiplex PCR; TCRdb's table is partial and in-frame only. The sample holds more than 2,000,000 clones, around 90% seen once. The TCR comes from a man between 18 and 29 years old in good health. Sequences were obtained from naive CD4+ T cells sorted from blood. Subset meaning: CD45RA+ positively selected. The rearrangement uses TRBV9 and TRBJ2-4, with D perhaps TRBD1 or TRBD2 (6 bases each). CDR3 in DNA: TGTGCCAGCAGCCCCGGGGGCCTACTAGCCAAAAACATTCAGTACTTC. Protein product: CASSPGGLLAKNIQYF.